These 29 T cell receptor beta chains were all obtained from the same sample, sequenced in a study of T-cell reconstitution after alpha-beta-depleted transplantation in children. Preparing the TCRbeta library involved the use of unique molecular identifiers. Each CDR3 protein gets one entry after TCRdb re-called the PCR reads with MiXCR. Here the sample spans over 200,000 distinct CDR3 sequences, 17% being singletons. This material consisted of PBMCs, mostly from graft donor cells, taken 360 days after TCRalphabeta/CD19-depleted stem cell transplant. These receptors were collected from a male patient aged 2-9 years who had a stem cell transplant for acute lymphoblastic leukemia, so the T cells may come from the graft donor.

This clonotype was found a few times. The gene calls are TRBV2 and TRBJ2-3; no firm D call. V lost 8 bases, J lost 0 bases, and 9 bases lay in between. This CDR3 has 13 residues. Germline V gene lookup returns CDR1 SNHLY and CDR2 FYNNEI. Here the CDR3 DNA reads TGTGCCAGCCCTCTACGTAGCACAGATACGCAGTATTTT. Translation gives CASPLRSTDTQYF.

In its sample, this clonotype was seen many times. This chain joins TRBV11-2 and TRBJ2-1; the D gene could be TRBD1 or TRBD2 (5 bases each). The germline V gene encodes CDR1 SGHAT and CDR2 FQNNGV. Trimming took off 1 base at V and 6 bases at J, with 13 bases between the two ends. This CDR3 has 15 residues. CDR3 amino acids: CASSLGGTLRNEQFF. CDR3 coding DNA: TGTGCCAGCAGCTTAGGAGGGACCCTTCGCAATGAGCAGTTCTTC.

This clonotype came up a few times. The genes are TRBV27 and TRBJ2-2; no firm D call. The V gene lost 6 bases and the J gene lost 7 bases, with 12 bases spanning the gap. This CDR3 comprises 13 residues. Germline-derived CDR1 and CDR2 are MNHEY and SMNVEV (reference sequence). The CDR3 DNA sequence: TGTGCCAGCAGCTTGAGGCCGGGCGGGGAGCTGTTTTTT. Translating it yields CASSLRPGGELFF.

The table lists this clonotype with a few counts. The chain combines TRBV29-1 with TRBJ1-1; weak D call: TRBD1 (5 bases). The CDR3 is 13 amino acids. V dropped 4 bases and J dropped 1 base, with 10 bases sitting between them. In germline, CDR1 is SQVTM, CDR2 ANQGSEA. Written as DNA, the CDR3 is TGCAGCGTTGGGGGGACCGCGAACACTGAAGCTTTCTTT. This sequence encodes CSVGGTANTEAFF.

This clonotype was recorded a few times. The chain joins TRBV29-1 to TRBJ2-2; a possible D gene is TRBD1 (6 bases). The CDR3 runs to 14 residues. The ends were cut back, 7 bases at V and 6 bases at J, with 18 bases in the middle. Germline V gene lookup returns CDR1 SQVTM and CDR2 ANQGSEA. The CDR3 DNA follows: TGCAGCGCCCCGGGACAACCCTACCCCGGGGAGCTGTTTTTT. Translation gives CSAPGQPYPGELFF.

In this sample, this clonotype turned up many times. The chain is built from TRBV28 and TRBJ1-1; no definite D call. The CDR3 extends over 12 amino acids. Looked up from germline, CDR1 is MDHEN and CDR2 is SYDVKM. V was trimmed by 3 bases and J by 7 bases, leaving 9 bases between them. The CDR3 DNA follows: TGTGCCAGCAGTTTGCTAGGGCTTGAAGCTTTCTTT. Translating gives CASSLLGLEAFF.

This sequence joins TRBV7-2 and TRBJ1-2, with 8 nucleotides matching TRBD1. The CDR3 is 14 residues long. J was trimmed by 8 bases and V by 0 bases; bases with no gene match: 5. The germline gives CDR1 SGHTA, CDR2 FQGNSA. Here the CDR3 reads CASSLAARGRGYTF. CDR3 DNA: TGTGCCAGCAGCTTAGCGGCCAGGGGGCGAGGCTACACCTTC.

This clonotype was found many times. V usage is TRBV10-2 and J usage is TRBJ2-1, with 7 bases identical to TRBD2. Germline V gene sequence: CDR1 WSHSY, CDR2 SAAADI. This CDR3 contains 14 residues. Trimming took 8 bases from V and 3 from J; bases not matched to a gene: 7. CDR3 in DNA: TGCGCCAGCTCCCAAGGCGGGGGCTACAATGAGCAGTTCTTC. It yields the protein CASSQGGGYNEQFF.

This clonotype occurred a few times. V is TRBV12-3 or TRBV12-4 and J is TRBJ2-1; TRBD1 or TRBD2 may be the D gene (5 bases each). The CDR3 covers 17 residues. V was trimmed by 6 bases and J by 6 bases, leaving 24 bases between them. DNA for the CDR3: TGTGCCAGCAGCTCCCTCCCACGGACGGGGACGGGCAATGAGCAGTTCTTC. Translating it yields CASSSLPRTGTGNEQFF.

The chain recombines TRBV29-1 with TRBJ2-3; D gene uncertain. Germline V gene lookup returns CDR1 SQVTM and CDR2 ANQGSEA. V gave up 4 bases and J gave up 5 bases, with 4 bases separating them. This CDR3 is built from 10 residues. The CDR3 is CSVVQDTQYF. The CDR3 DNA is TGCAGCGTTGTCCAAGATACGCAGTATTTT.

The chain combines TRBV25-1 with TRBJ1-2; D not resolved. CDR1 MGHDK and CDR2 SYGVNS come from the germline V gene. CDR3 size: 14 residues. The germline V and J ends were trimmed by 2 bases and 5 bases, with 12 bases remaining between them. This CDR3 is CASSEVGNRYGYTF. Here the CDR3 DNA reads TGTGCCAGCAGTGAAGTGGGCAATAGATATGGCTACACCTTC.

This clonotype was picked up many times. This chain connects TRBV18 to TRBJ2-1, with 11 bases fitting TRBD2. Trimming took 2 bases from V and 7 from J; bases not matched to a gene: 4. The germline CDR1 and CDR2 sequences are KGHSH and LQKENI. CDR3 length: 15 amino acids. In DNA, the CDR3 is TGTGCCAGCTCACCAACTCTAGCGGGGGGTAATGAGCAGTTCTTC. Translating it yields CASSPTLAGGNEQFF.

This clonotype was observed a single time. The CDR3 is CASSDQGNSPLHF. In DNA, the CDR3 is TGCGCCAGCAGTGATCAGGGAAATTCACCCCTCCACTTT. This rearrangement joins TRBV10-2 to TRBJ1-6; a weak D match, TRBD1 (5 bases). Germline CDR1 WSHSY, CDR2 SAAADI. V was pared by 3 bases and J by 7 bases, with 7 bases between. CDR3 length: 13 residues.

Concerning this clonotype itself: The junction shows a germline mismatch at one end, possibly a read error. The gene calls are TRBV5-1 and TRBJ1-1; D not certain. The CDR3 has 13 residues. CDR1 is SGHRS and CDR2 is YFSETQ in the germline V gene. The CDR3 protein is CASSLATETEVFF. The CDR3 nucleotides are TGCGCCAGCAGCTTGGCAACAGAAACTGAAGTTTTCTTT.

This clonotype was observed a handful of times. The J gene is TRBJ1-2, the V gene TRBV10-3; D is undetermined. Germline assignment: CDR1 ENHRY and CDR2 SYGVKD. V was clipped by 10 bases and J by 4 bases, with 13 bases between them. The CDR3 contains 12 residues. CDR3 nucleotides: TGTGCCACCGAGGAGTTTGGCTATGGCTACACCTTC. Translation gives CATEEFGYGYTF.

The V call is TRBV29-1, the J call TRBJ1-4; D remains unclear. The CDR3 loop spans 14 amino acids. Trimming cost V 3 bases and J 6 bases, with 14 bases left between them. The germline V gene has CDR1 SQVTM and CDR2 ANQGSEA. The DNA for the CDR3 is TGCAGCGTTGACGAAGGTTCTACGGATGAAAAACTGTTTTTT. Translation gives CSVDEGSTDEKLFF.

The table lists this clonotype with many counts. The rearrangement links TRBV12-3 or TRBV12-4 to TRBJ2-7; the match to TRBD2 covers 9 bases. CDR3 length: 15 amino acids. With 5 bases clipped from V and 2 bases from J, the junction kept 7 bases outside the gene matches. The CDR3 sequence: CASSRAGGYTYEQYF. The CDR3, as DNA: TGTGCCAGCAGTCGAGCGGGGGGCTACACCTACGAGCAGTACTTC.

The chain has TRBV7-9 and TRBJ1-5; no firm D call. The CDR3 loop spans 15 amino acids. In germline, CDR1 is SEHNR, CDR2 FQNEAQ (reference sequence). The germline V and J ends were trimmed by 4 bases and 0 bases, with 10 bases remaining between them. CDR3 sequence reads: CASSSGGYSNQPQHF. The CDR3 nucleotides read TGTGCCAGCAGCTCCGGCGGGTATAGCAATCAGCCCCAGCATTTT.

V usage is TRBV11-1 and J usage is TRBJ1-6; D is possibly TRBD1 (5 bases). V lost 1 base and J 0 bases, leaving 16 bases between the germline ends. Germline V gene sequence: CDR1 SGHAT, CDR2 FQDESV (reference sequence). The CDR3 sequence is 19 residues long. The CDR3 region is CASSLGRTLGSSYNSPLHF. The CDR3 nucleotides read TGTGCCAGCAGCTTAGGGCGGACACTAGGGAGCTCCTATAATTCACCCCTCCACTTT.

This clonotype was found a few times. The chain links TRBV6-1 to TRBJ1-3, with a possible D match to TRBD1 (6 bases). Germline loops: CDR1 MNHNS, CDR2 SASEGT. The V and J ends lost 5 bases and 5 bases respectively, with 16 bases between them. This CDR3 spans 15 amino acids. CDR3 sequence (DNA): TGTGCCAGCAGTCCGTACGGGGGCGGGAGAAACACCATATATTTT. It yields the protein CASSPYGGGRNTIYF.

This clonotype came up a few times. This chain connects TRBV7-2 to TRBJ2-2; no reliable D call. The CDR3 has 14 amino acids. The V and J ends lost 4 bases and 0 bases respectively, with 6 bases between them. Germline CDR1 reads SGHTA; CDR2 reads FQGNSA. The DNA of the CDR3 is TGTGCCAGCAGCTCCCACCCGAACACCGGGGAGCTGTTTTTT. This encodes CASSSHPNTGELFF.

This rearrangement joins TRBV30 to TRBJ2-3; the D gene is possibly TRBD1 (5 bases). Trimming left V 3 bases short and J 0 bases short, with 13 bases between. There are 15 residues in the CDR3. Germline values: CDR1 GTSNPN, CDR2 SVGIG (reference sequence). CDR3 sequence (DNA): TGTGCCTGGAGGAGGCAACAGGCAAGCACAGATACGCAGTATTTT. Protein sequence: CAWRRQQASTDTQYF.

This clonotype has just a few counts. The chain employs TRBV7-6 and TRBJ2-2; weak D call: TRBD1 (6 bases). The CDR3 runs to 18 residues. CDR1 is SGHVS, CDR2 FNYEAQ, per germline. Between the trimmed V and J ends, which lost 3 bases and 0 bases, there was a span of 17 bases. In DNA, the CDR3 is TGTGCCAGCAGCTTCCTTGACAGGCTTTCCTCGAACACCGGGGAGCTGTTTTTT. This translates into CASSFLDRLSSNTGELFF.

The gene calls are TRBV10-3 and TRBJ2-7; D is perhaps TRBD1 (6 bases). The ends were cut back, 9 bases at V and 7 bases at J, with 16 bases in the middle. This CDR3 region has 12 residues. Germline V gives CDR1 ENHRY, CDR2 SYGVKD. This CDR3 reads CAIRQEPGEQYF. In DNA, the CDR3 is TGTGCCATACGACAGGAGCCCGGGGAGCAGTACTTC.

This rearrangement joins TRBV7-8 to TRBJ2-1; maybe TRBD2 (6 bases). Trimming took off 0 bases at V and 7 bases at J, with 13 bases between the two ends. The V gene's germline CDR1 is SGHVS and CDR2 FQNEAQ. The CDR3 totals 15 residues. The CDR3 sequence is CASSLACLARNEQFF. For the CDR3, the DNA is TGTGCCAGCAGCTTAGCGTGCCTAGCGAGAAATGAGCAGTTCTTC.

This clonotype turned up a few times. This chain links TRBV7-8 with TRBJ2-7, with TRBD1 matching over 10 bases. This CDR3 is built from 17 residues. Unmatched junction bases numbered 10, after V lost 1 base and J lost 4 bases. Germline V gene sequence: CDR1 SGHVS, CDR2 FQNEAQ. CDR3 DNA: TGTGCCAGCAGCTTAGTGGGGACAGGGGTTTCCCGATACGAGCAGTACTTC. As protein: CASSLVGTGVSRYEQYF.

In this sample, this clonotype turned up a few times. J is TRBJ2-1 and V is TRBV9; 11 positions match TRBD2. J was trimmed by 13 bases and V by 3 bases; bases with no gene match: 9. Germline CDR1 reads SGDLS; CDR2 reads YYNGEE. There are 14 residues in the CDR3. CDR3 amino acids: CASSAASGGFGQFF. In DNA form, the CDR3 reads TGTGCCAGCAGCGCGGCTAGCGGGGGGTTTGGCCAGTTCTTC.

This clonotype was seen a few times. The rearrangement links TRBV7-9 to TRBJ2-4, with TRBD2 identical over 9 bases. This CDR3 has 16 residues. Germline V gene lookup returns CDR1 SEHNR and CDR2 FQNEAQ (reference sequence). Trimming took 3 bases from V and 9 from J; bases not matched to a gene: 12. CDR3 residues: CASSFGSGGLEGIQYF. The CDR3 DNA follows: TGTGCCAGCAGCTTTGGTAGCGGGGGCCTTGAGGGCATTCAGTACTTC.

Relative to its sample, this clonotype is large. The J gene is TRBJ2-7, the V gene TRBV5-6, with 7 bases aligning to TRBD2. CDR3 length equals 14 residues. CDR1 is SGHDT, CDR2 YYEEEE, per germline. Germline trimming cut 3 bases from V and 3 bases from J; bases unmatched to any gene: 6. The CDR3 DNA follows: TGTGCCAGCAGCTACGGGACTAATAACTACGAGCAGTACTTC. Its protein is CASSYGTNNYEQYF.